This T cell receptor (beta chain) stems from a study of vaccination and CD4 T cells after COVID-19. Study-level background: Convalescent patients gave post-COVID blood a median about 100 days post-diagnosis, range 35 to 161.

An Oncomine TCR Beta short-read assay was used to sequence the DNA from cultured CD4+ T cells. TCRdb processed the PCR reads anew with MiXCR; each CDR3 protein has one entry. The profile shows 25,000 to 30,000 distinct CDR3 sequences, roughly 40% of them singletons. With respect to this clonotype: Antigen unknown.

Time point noted: late sampling 161 to 241 days after vaccination in a few convalescent patients. As for treatment: roughly ten-day PBMC culture with coronavirus spike peptide pools or control peptides (ViraFEST assay). Germline V gene data show CDR1 as DFQATT and CDR2 as SNEGSKA (reference sequence). This CDR3 has 17 amino acids. V trimming: 0 bases; J trimming: 2 bases; junction bases outside the gene matches: 11. This TCR came from a human donor who had recovered from COVID-19. Sample: CD4+ T cells from blood, cultured in vitro, taken about 7 months after SARS-CoV-2 vaccination. The V call is TRBV20-1, the J call TRBJ1-1, with 8 bases fitting TRBD1. CDR3 residues: CSARESRTGRRNTEAFF. The CDR3, as DNA: TGCAGTGCTAGAGAATCTCGGACAGGGCGCAGAAACACTGAAGCTTTCTTT.